Below are 18 T cell receptor beta chains sequenced from a single sample in a study of T cell responses to AZD1222 COVID-19 vaccine. Data came from immunoSEQ multiplex PCR; TCRdb stores just in-frame clones and leaves some out. The table has around 100,000 clones, 87% seen once. This sample comprised peripheral blood, obtained 28 days after the second AZD1222 dose. The origin of the receptors is an adult who received the AZD1222 COVID-19 vaccine.

This clone has just one count. This sequence joins TRBV2 and TRBJ1-6; D remains ambiguous. The length of the CDR3 is 13 residues. Germline assignment: CDR1 SNHLY and CDR2 FYNNEI. The V and J ends lost 2 bases and 9 bases respectively, with 8 bases between them. Here the CDR3 reads CASSESASSPLHF. CDR3 DNA sequence: TGTGCCAGCAGTGAAAGCGCCTCTTCACCCCTCCACTTT.

The chain links TRBV5-4 to TRBJ2-5, with 11 nucleotides matching TRBD2. The V segment lost 4 bases and the J segment 5 bases; nucleotides outside the gene matches: 4. Per germline, CDR1 SGHNT and CDR2 YYREEE (reference sequence). The CDR3 runs 14 residues. The CDR3 region has the DNA TGTGCCAGCAGCCTACTAGCGGGAGAGGAGACCCAGTACTTC. It yields the protein CASSLLAGEETQYF.

V usage is TRBV6-5 and J usage is TRBJ1-3, with TRBD1 matching over 7 bases. Germline CDR1 reads MNHEY; CDR2 reads SVGAGI. This CDR3 spans 14 amino acids. V lost 6 bases and J lost 6; bases outside the gene matches: 8. As DNA, the CDR3 is TGTGCCAGCAGACCGAGGGGGCGCGTAAACACCATATATTTT. Translated, it gives CASRPRGRVNTIYF.

The rearrangement uses TRBV7-2 and TRBJ1-2; 8 bases map to TRBD1. Germline-derived CDR1 and CDR2 are SGHTA and FQGNSA. Trimming cost V 4 bases and J 3 bases; bases outside gene matches: 7. The CDR3 spans 15 residues. DNA for the CDR3: TGTGCCAGCAGCTCTAGGTCGGACAGGGACTATGGCTACACCTTC. Amino acid sequence: CASSSRSDRDYGYTF.

In the case of this clone: The missing conserved phenylalanine or tryptophan at the end of this CDR3 makes a read error likely. The DNA is omitted, as the CDR3 cannot be located on it reliably, and the CDR3 follows TCRdb's listing. This chain joins TRBV30 and TRBJ1-1; whether TRBD1, the table's D call, matches the DNA was not checked. The CDR3 has 11 residues if both end residues are counted. CDR1 is GTSNPN and CDR2 is SVGIG in the germline V gene (reference sequence). This chain's CDR3 is CAWSGGQPLSM.

The CDR3 sequence is CASSGTDGYTF. In nucleotides, the CDR3 is TGTGCCAGCAGTGGGACAGATGGCTACACCTTC. This sequence joins TRBV27 and TRBJ1-2, with 7 positions matching TRBD1. The CDR3 length is 11 residues. With 5 bases clipped from V and 6 bases from J, the junction kept 0 bases outside the gene matches. CDR1 is MNHEY, CDR2 SMNVEV, per germline (reference sequence).

This clone was counted between two and nine times. The genes are TRBV7-3 and TRBJ1-2, with 9 bases lining up with TRBD1. In germline, CDR1 is SGHTA, CDR2 FQGTGA. The trim removed 4 bases at V and 13 bases at J, leaving 13 bases unmatched. CDR3 length equals 14 residues. The CDR3 nucleotides read TGTGCCAGCAGCTCGTCCCGGGACAGGGCGCATTCCACCTTC. It encodes CASSSSRDRAHSTF.

The chain is built from TRBV6-2 or TRBV6-3 and TRBJ2-6; 8 nucleotides line up with TRBD1. The CDR3 covers 17 residues. The germline V gene encodes CDR1 MNHEY and CDR2 SVGEGT. Unmatched junction bases numbered 7, after V lost 6 bases and J lost 0 bases. CDR3 region: CASSQDRGSSGANVLTF. CDR3 bases: TGTGCCAGCAGCCAAGACAGGGGTAGCTCTGGGGCCAACGTCCTGACTTTC.

The V call is TRBV28, the J call TRBJ2-5, with TRBD1 identical over 10 bases. This CDR3 is built from 14 residues. Trimming removed 5 bases from V and 1 base from J; junction bases left unmatched: 1. Per germline, CDR1 MDHEN and CDR2 SYDVKM. The chain's CDR3 is CASSDRGLQETQYF. The CDR3 DNA reads TGTGCCAGCAGTGACAGGGGGCTCCAAGAGACCCAGTACTTC.

V is TRBV5-6 and J is TRBJ2-7; TRBD1 might be the D (5 bases). V was trimmed by 3 bases and J by 3 bases, leaving 16 bases between them. The length of the CDR3 is 15 residues. Germline values: CDR1 SGHDT, CDR2 YYEEEE. CDR3: CASSSSGAASYEQYF. CDR3 in DNA: TGTGCCAGCAGCTCTAGTGGGGCAGCCAGCTACGAGCAGTACTTC.

Only one count was recorded for this clone. The chain has TRBV6-2 or TRBV6-3 and TRBJ1-1; 7 bases line up with TRBD1. CDR1 and CDR2 (germline): MNHEY, SVGEGT. V was clipped by 2 bases and J by 0 bases; unmatched bases: 0. The CDR3 extends over 14 amino acids. The CDR3 loop is CASSYGTVNTEAFF. In nucleotides, the CDR3 is TGTGCCAGCAGTTACGGGACAGTGAACACTGAAGCTTTCTTT.

This clone has just a few counts. The same CDR3 is also encoded by other DNA sequences in this sample. The J gene is TRBJ1-6, the V gene TRBV6-4; D gene ambiguous. The CDR3 runs to 13 residues. The ends were cut back, 2 bases at V and 5 bases at J, with 4 bases in the middle. Germline-derived CDR1 and CDR2 are MRHNA and SNTAGT. Here the CDR3 reads CASSDRDNSPLHF. The CDR3 DNA sequence: TGTGCCAGCAGTGACAGGGATAATTCACCCCTCCACTTT.

This clone was seen a handful of times. The chain combines TRBV28 with TRBJ1-2, with D tentatively TRBD1 (6 bases). Germline loops: CDR1 MDHEN, CDR2 SYDVKM. This CDR3 region has 15 residues. CDR3 sequence (DNA): TGTGCTCTGGCAGGCCCGGGACATCCCCGGCGAGGCTACACCTTC. Translated, it gives CALAGPGHPRRGYTF.

As concerns this clone: This sample also contains other DNA sequences that code for the same CDR3. The V and J genes are TRBV5-1 and TRBJ1-1; D perhaps matches TRBD1 (6 bases). Per germline, CDR1 SGHRS and CDR2 YFSETQ. V gave up 4 bases and J gave up 1 base, with 8 bases separating them. The CDR3 runs 13 residues. The CDR3 DNA sequence: TGCGCCAGCAGCCTGACAGGGAACACTGAAGCTTTCTTT. Its translation is CASSLTGNTEAFF.

The gene calls are TRBV6-5 and TRBJ1-5; 9 bases fit TRBD1. This CDR3 comprises 14 residues. The J segment lost 4 bases and the V segment lost 6 bases, leaving 4 bases of the junction unmatched. Germline V gene sequence: CDR1 MNHEY, CDR2 SVGAGI. The CDR3 loop is CASRLTGGNQPQHF. DNA for the CDR3: TGTGCCAGCAGACTGACAGGGGGAAATCAGCCCCAGCATTTT.

This clone came up a few times. The chain combines TRBV7-2 with TRBJ2-2; D tentatively reads TRBD1 or TRBD2 (5 bases each). The V and J ends lost 1 base and 6 bases respectively, with 9 bases between them. Germline values: CDR1 SGHTA, CDR2 FQGNSA. The length of the CDR3 is 14 residues. CDR3 sequence reads: CASSLGGVAGELFF. In DNA form, the CDR3 reads TGTGCCAGCAGCTTAGGAGGGGTCGCCGGGGAGCTGTTTTTT.

The chain joins TRBV27 to TRBJ2-7; either TRBD1 or TRBD2 may fit D (5 bases each). Germline CDR1 is MNHEY and CDR2 is SMNVEV (reference sequence). The CDR3 spans 15 residues. Deletions cut 3 bases from V and 2 bases from J, with 14 bases between. CDR3 in DNA: TGTGCCAGCAGTTTGGCAGGGACGCAGACCTACGAGCAGTACTTC. Translating gives CASSLAGTQTYEQYF.

There are a few counts of this clone. The genes are TRBV29-1 and TRBJ2-3; D perhaps matches TRBD1 (6 bases). The CDR3 is 17 residues long. CDR1 is SQVTM and CDR2 is ANQGSEA in the germline V gene. Trimming pared 2 bases from V and 0 bases from J, leaving 18 bases between. The CDR3 region is CSVETGLSSKSTDTQYF. The CDR3 nucleotides are TGCAGCGTTGAAACAGGGCTATCTTCCAAAAGCACAGATACGCAGTATTTT.